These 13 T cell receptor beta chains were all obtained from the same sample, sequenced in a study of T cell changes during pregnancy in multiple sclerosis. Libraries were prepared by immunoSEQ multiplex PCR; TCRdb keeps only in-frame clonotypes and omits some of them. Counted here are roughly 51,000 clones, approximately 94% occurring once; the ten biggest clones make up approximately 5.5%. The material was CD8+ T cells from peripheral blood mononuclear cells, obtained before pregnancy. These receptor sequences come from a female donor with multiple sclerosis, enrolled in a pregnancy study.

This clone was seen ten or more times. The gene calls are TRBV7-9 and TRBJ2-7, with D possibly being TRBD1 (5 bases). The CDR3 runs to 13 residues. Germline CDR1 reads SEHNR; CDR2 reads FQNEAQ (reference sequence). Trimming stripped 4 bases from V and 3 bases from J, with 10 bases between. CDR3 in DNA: TGTGCCAGCAGCTCCAAAGACAGCTACGAGCAGTACTTC. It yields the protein CASSSKDSYEQYF.

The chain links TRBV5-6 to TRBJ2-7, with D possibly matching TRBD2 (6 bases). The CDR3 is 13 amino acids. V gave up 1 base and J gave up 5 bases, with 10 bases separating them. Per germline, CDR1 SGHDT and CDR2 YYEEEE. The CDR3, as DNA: TGTGCCAGCAGCTTGATGTGGGGGGACGAGCAGTACTTC. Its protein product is CASSLMWGDEQYF.

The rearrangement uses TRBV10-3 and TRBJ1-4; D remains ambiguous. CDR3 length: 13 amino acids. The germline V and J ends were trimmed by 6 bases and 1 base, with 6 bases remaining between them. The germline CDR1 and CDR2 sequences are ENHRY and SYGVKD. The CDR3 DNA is TGTGCCATCAGGGCAGTAACTAATGAAAAACTGTTTTTT. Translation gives CAIRAVTNEKLFF.

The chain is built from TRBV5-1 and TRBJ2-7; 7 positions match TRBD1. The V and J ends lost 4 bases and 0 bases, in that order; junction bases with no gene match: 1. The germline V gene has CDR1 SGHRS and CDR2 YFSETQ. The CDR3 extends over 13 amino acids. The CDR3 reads CASSGDSSYEQYF. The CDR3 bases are TGCGCCAGCAGCGGGGACAGCTCCTACGAGCAGTACTTC.

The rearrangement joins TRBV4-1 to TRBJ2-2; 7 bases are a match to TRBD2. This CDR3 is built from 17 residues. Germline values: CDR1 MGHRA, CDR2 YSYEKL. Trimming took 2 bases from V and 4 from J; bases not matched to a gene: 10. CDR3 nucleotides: TGCGCCAGCAGCCAAACTGAGACTAGCCGGGTCACCGGGGAGCTGTTTTTT. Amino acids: CASSQTETSRVTGELFF.

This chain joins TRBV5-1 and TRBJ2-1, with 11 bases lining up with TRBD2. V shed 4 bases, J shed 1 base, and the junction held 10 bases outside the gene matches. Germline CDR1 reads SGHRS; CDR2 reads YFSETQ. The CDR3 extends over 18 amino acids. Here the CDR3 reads CASSAGLAELWSYNEQFF. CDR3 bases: TGCGCCAGCAGCGCGGGACTAGCGGAGCTCTGGTCCTACAATGAGCAGTTCTTC. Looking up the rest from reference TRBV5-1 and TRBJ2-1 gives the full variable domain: KAGVTQTPRYLIKTRGQQVTLSCSPISGHRSVSWYQQTPGQGLQFLFEYFSETQRNKGNFPGRFSGRQFSNSRSEMNVSTLELGDSALYLCASSAGLAELWSYNEQFFGPGTRLTVL.

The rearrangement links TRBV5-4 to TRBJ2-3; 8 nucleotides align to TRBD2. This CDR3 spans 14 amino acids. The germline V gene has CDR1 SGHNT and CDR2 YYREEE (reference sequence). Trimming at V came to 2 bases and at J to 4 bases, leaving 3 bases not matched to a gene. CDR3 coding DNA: TGTGCCAGCAGCTTCCTAGCGGGTTCAGATACGCAGTATTTT. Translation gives CASSFLAGSDTQYF.

CDR3 nucleotide sequence: TGTGCCAGCAGCTTAGGTTCGAGAGAGGCCCTCGAGCAGTACTTC. Residues: CASSLGSREALEQYF. The rearrangement uses TRBV13 and TRBJ2-7; D remains ambiguous. Between the trimmed V and J ends, which lost 0 bases and 6 bases, there was a span of 15 bases. Germline V CDR1 and CDR2: PRHDT, FYEKMQ (reference sequence). The CDR3 totals 15 residues.

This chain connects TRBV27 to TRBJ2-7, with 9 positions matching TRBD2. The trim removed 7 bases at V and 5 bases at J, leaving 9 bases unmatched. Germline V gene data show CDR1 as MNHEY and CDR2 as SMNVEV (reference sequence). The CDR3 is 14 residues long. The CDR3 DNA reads TGTGCCAGCAACCGTAGCGGGAGAATCAACGAGCAGTACTTC. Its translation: CASNRSGRINEQYF.

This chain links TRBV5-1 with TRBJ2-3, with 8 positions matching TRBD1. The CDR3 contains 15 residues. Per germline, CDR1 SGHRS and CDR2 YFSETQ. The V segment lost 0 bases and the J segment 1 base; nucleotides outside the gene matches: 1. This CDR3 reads CASSLEDRGTDTQYF. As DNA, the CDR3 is TGCGCCAGCAGCTTGGAGGACAGGGGCACAGATACGCAGTATTTT.

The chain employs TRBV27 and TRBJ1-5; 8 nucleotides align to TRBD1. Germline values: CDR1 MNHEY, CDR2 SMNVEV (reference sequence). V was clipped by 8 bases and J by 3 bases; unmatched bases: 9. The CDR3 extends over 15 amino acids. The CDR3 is CASGGTGYHNQPQHF. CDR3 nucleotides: TGTGCCAGCGGGGGGACAGGTTACCACAATCAGCCCCAGCATTTT.

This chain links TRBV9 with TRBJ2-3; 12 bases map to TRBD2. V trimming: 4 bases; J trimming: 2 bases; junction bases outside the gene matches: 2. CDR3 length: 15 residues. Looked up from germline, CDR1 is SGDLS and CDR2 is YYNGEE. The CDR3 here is CASSLAGGSTDTQYF. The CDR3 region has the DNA TGTGCCAGCAGCCTAGCGGGGGGGTCCACAGATACGCAGTATTTT.

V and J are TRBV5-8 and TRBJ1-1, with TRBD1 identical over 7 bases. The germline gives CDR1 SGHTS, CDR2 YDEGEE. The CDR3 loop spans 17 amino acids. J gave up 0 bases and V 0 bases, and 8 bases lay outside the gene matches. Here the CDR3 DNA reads TGTGCCAGCAGCTTGGTGGCAGGGGGACCCTTGAACACTGAAGCTTTCTTT. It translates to CASSLVAGGPLNTEAFF.